The 3 T cell receptor beta chains below were found in one sample sequenced in a study of blood T cells in healthy people across ages. It was with a sample-barcoded 5' primer and a J-beta primer mix that a second PCR of about 7 to 12 cycles was run. MiXCR was run by TCRdb on the 5' RACE reads, yielding one entry per CDR3 protein. The repertoire holds about 640,000 distinct CDR3 sequences, approximately 50% seen once, with around 37% in the top ten. The sequencing sample was made of blood. These receptors were collected from a man in his sixties in good health.

This rearrangement joins TRBV27 to TRBJ1-3, with D unclear. The CDR3 has 15 residues. V gave up 6 bases and J gave up 0 bases, with 12 bases separating them. Germline values: CDR1 MNHEY, CDR2 SMNVEV (reference sequence). As DNA, the CDR3 is TGTGCCAGCAGATCGGGAGGGAACTCTGGAAACACCATATATTTT. This gives the protein CASRSGGNSGNTIYF.

This clonotype was seen a single time. The CDR3 DNA sequence: TGTGCCAGCAACGTACCACCGGGACAGGGAATTAATTCACCCCTCCACTTT. Protein sequence: CASNVPPGQGINSPLHF. V gene TRBV6-2 or TRBV6-3 combines with J gene TRBJ1-6, with 9 bases lining up with TRBD1. CDR1 is MNHEY and CDR2 is SVGEGT in the germline V gene. Germline trimming cut 7 bases from V and 6 bases from J; bases unmatched to any gene: 13. This CDR3 region has 17 residues.

This chain uses TRBV7-2 with TRBJ2-3; 7 bases line up with TRBD2. CDR1 is SGHTA, CDR2 FQGNSA, per germline. With 4 bases clipped from V and 5 bases from J, the junction kept 9 bases outside the gene matches. CDR3 length: 15 amino acids. CDR3 bases: TGTGCCAGCAGCTACCCCGGGGGGATCGGAGATACGCAGTATTTT. Protein product: CASSYPGGIGDTQYF.